These 25 T cell receptor beta chains share one sample of origin, sequenced in a study of beta chain features in type 1 diabetes. Study-wide results and limits: Across all four CD4+ subsets, people with type 1 diabetes showed modestly shorter TCRB CDR3s.

These TCRs' antigens remain unknown. Of the isolated RNA, all was reverse transcribed, and so the sequenced material was expressed TCRB transcripts. TCRdb's copy holds only in-frame clones and misses some; the assay was immunoSEQ multiplex PCR. The table records some 700,000 clones, 13% of them present only once. The sample consisted of naive CD4+ T cells from blood. The receptors were gathered from a man between 18 and 29 years old with type 1 diabetes.

A few counts support this clone. The chain couples TRBV9 to TRBJ2-2; perhaps D is TRBD1 or TRBD2 (6 bases each). Germline lookup yields CDR1 SGDLS and CDR2 YYNGEE. There are 18 residues in the CDR3. V was pared by 0 bases and J by 6 bases, with 21 bases between. CDR3 amino acids: CASSVAVGGHSRPGELFF. The CDR3 DNA is TGTGCCAGCAGCGTAGCGGTTGGGGGGCATAGTCGCCCCGGGGAGCTGTTTTTT.

This clone was seen a handful of times. V and J are TRBV4-1 and TRBJ1-1; 9 bases map to TRBD1. CDR1 is MGHRA and CDR2 is YSYEKL in the germline V gene. The ends lost 4 bases at V and 11 bases at J; junction bases unmatched: 14. This CDR3 region has 15 residues. The CDR3 nucleotides read TGCGCCAGCAGCCTCGATAGACAGGGGGGGGATTGGGCTTTCTTT. This codes for CASSLDRQGGDWAFF.

Here the CDR3 DNA reads TGCGCCAGCAGCCAGGGCCGGGCCTCGGGCACTGAAGCTTTCTTT. Protein sequence: CASSQGRASGTEAFF. This chain uses TRBV4-1 with TRBJ1-1; no reliable D call. Trimming left V 3 bases short and J 4 bases short, with 15 bases between. Germline CDR1 MGHRA, CDR2 YSYEKL. The CDR3 consists of 15 residues.

This clone was picked up a small number of times. This chain joins TRBV5-4 and TRBJ2-3; TRBD1 matches 7 bases. There are 15 residues in the CDR3. The V and J ends lost 5 bases and 8 bases, in that order; junction bases with no gene match: 14. Germline V gene sequence: CDR1 SGHNT, CDR2 YYREEE (reference sequence). The CDR3 DNA reads as TGTGCCAGCAGTCCCGGGACAGAGGCGGCCAGTACGCAGTATTTT. The encoded protein is CASSPGTEAASTQYF.

This clone has more than one count but fewer than ten. The chain has TRBV28 and TRBJ1-4; D gene ambiguous. CDR3 length: 12 amino acids. Germline CDR1 is MDHEN and CDR2 is SYDVKM. Trimming pared 2 bases from V and 5 bases from J, leaving 3 bases between. The CDR3 nucleotides read TGTGCCAGCAGTTTAGGGAATGAAAAACTGTTTTTT. Protein product: CASSLGNEKLFF.

Only a few counts were recorded for this clone. The J gene is TRBJ1-2, the V gene TRBV7-9; 7 bases fit TRBD1. With V trimmed by 4 bases and J by 12 bases, 8 bases remained unmatched. The CDR3 has 12 amino acids. CDR1 is SEHNR, CDR2 FQNEAQ, per germline (reference sequence). CDR3 residues: CASSSRQGINTF. CDR3 nucleotides: TGTGCCAGCAGCTCCCGACAGGGAATAAACACCTTC. The whole variable domain, filled in from reference TRBV7-9 and TRBJ1-2, reads DTGVSQNPRHKITKRGQNVTFRCDPISEHNRLYWYRQTLGQGPEFLTYFQNEAQLEKSRLLSDRFSAERPKGSFSTLEIQRTEQGDSAMYLCASSSRQGINTFGSGTRLTVV.

This clone has just a few counts. V usage is TRBV6-5 and J usage is TRBJ2-3; unclear D gene. The CDR3 covers 13 residues. Germline lookup yields CDR1 MNHEY and CDR2 SVGAGI. V was pared by 4 bases and J by 1 base, with 6 bases between. The chain's CDR3 is CASSFPRTDTQYF. CDR3 nucleotides: TGTGCCAGCAGTTTTCCTCGCACAGATACGCAGTATTTT.

This clone has only a few counts. The chain couples TRBV28 to TRBJ2-7; possibly TRBD1 for D (6 bases). CDR3 size: 13 residues. From germline, CDR1 is MDHEN and CDR2 SYDVKM. Trimming pared 2 bases from V and 9 bases from J, leaving 14 bases between. The CDR3 sequence is CASSLAETGGQYF. The CDR3 DNA reads as TGTGCCAGCAGTTTAGCGGAGACAGGCGGGCAGTACTTC.

This clone has more than one count but fewer than ten. The rearrangement links TRBV19 to TRBJ2-7, with no clear D. This CDR3 spans 14 amino acids. V lost 2 bases and J lost 1, with 9 bases in between. The germline V gene encodes CDR1 LNHDA and CDR2 SQIVND (reference sequence). In nucleotides, the CDR3 is TGTGCCAGTAGTATAAATTCCGAATCCTACGAGCAGTACTTC. Residues: CASSINSESYEQYF. Complete variable domain (other parts from reference TRBV19 and TRBJ2-7): DGGITQSPKYLFRKEGQNVTLSCEQNLNHDAMYWYRQDPGQGLRLIYYSQIVNDFQKGDIAEGYSVSREKKESFPLTVTSAQKNPTAFYLCASSINSESYEQYFGPGTRLTVT.

This clone turned up a few times. The chain employs TRBV7-9 and TRBJ2-5; 10 bases are shared with TRBD1. J was trimmed by 5 bases and V by 7 bases; bases with no gene match: 7. Germline V gives CDR1 SEHNR, CDR2 FQNEAQ (reference sequence). This CDR3 comprises 14 residues. The CDR3 nucleotides are TGTGCCAGCACCGTTGGACAGGGGGTCGAGACCCAGTACTTC. Its protein is CASTVGQGVETQYF.

The J gene is TRBJ2-1, the V gene TRBV11-2, with D possibly TRBD1 on 6 matching bases. The germline CDR1 and CDR2 sequences are SGHAT and FQNNGV. The V gene lost 3 bases and the J gene lost 8 bases, with 14 bases spanning the gap. The CDR3 runs 14 residues. The CDR3 region has the DNA TGTGCCAGCAGCTTCAGGGGTATACAATATGAGCAGTTCTTC. It encodes CASSFRGIQYEQFF.

This clone came up a few times. The V and J genes are TRBV15 and TRBJ1-2; the D gene is possibly TRBD1 (5 bases). The CDR3 has 13 residues. V was trimmed by 0 bases and J by 7 bases, leaving 9 bases between them. The germline gives CDR1 LNHNV, CDR2 YYDKDF (reference sequence). The CDR3 nucleotides are TGTGCCACCAGCAGAGACCCGGGGGGTGGCTACACCTTC. Translated: CATSRDPGGGYTF.

This clone was observed a handful of times. This chain connects TRBV6-5 to TRBJ1-2; no definite D call. CDR3 length: 11 amino acids. The V end lost 11 bases, the J end lost 2 bases, and 9 bases lay between the germline ends. Germline values: CDR1 MNHEY, CDR2 SVGAGI. CDR3 DNA sequence: TGTGCCTCGGGAAGGAACTATGGCTACACCTTC. It is translated as CASGRNYGYTF.

This clone was seen a handful of times. J is TRBJ2-7 and V is TRBV6-6; 10 positions agree with TRBD1. With 8 bases clipped from V and 7 bases from J, the junction kept 8 bases outside the gene matches. The CDR3 sequence is 13 residues long. Germline lookup yields CDR1 MNHNY and CDR2 SVGAGI (reference sequence). The chain's CDR3 is CASRRGQGYEQYF. Here the CDR3 DNA reads TGTGCCAGCCGCCGGGGACAGGGGTATGAGCAGTACTTC.

This rearrangement joins TRBV7-8 to TRBJ2-1; D gene uncertain. The CDR3 consists of 12 residues. Trimming took 0 bases from V and 9 from J, leaving 6 bases between them. Germline assignment: CDR1 SGHVS and CDR2 FQNEAQ. The CDR3 nucleotides are TGTGCCAGCAGCTTAGCATTAGCTGAGCAGTTCTTC. As protein: CASSLALAEQFF.

This clone has just a few counts. V gene TRBV4-1 combines with J gene TRBJ1-1; perhaps TRBD1 as D (6 bases). The germline V gene encodes CDR1 MGHRA and CDR2 YSYEKL. V gave up 5 bases and J gave up 0 bases, with 22 bases separating them. The CDR3 sequence is 18 residues long. DNA for the CDR3: TGCGCCAGCAGCTCGAGGTCCAGGGGCTTCGAAGTGAACACTGAAGCTTTCTTT. It is translated as CASSSRSRGFEVNTEAFF.

The J gene is TRBJ1-1, the V gene TRBV18; D is undetermined. Trimming removed 6 bases from V and 6 bases from J, with 8 bases in between. This CDR3 has 11 residues. Germline CDR1 and CDR2: KGHSH and LQKENI. The CDR3 is CASSSWPEAFF. DNA of the CDR3: TGTGCCAGCTCCTCCTGGCCTGAAGCTTTCTTT. The whole variable domain, remainder taken from reference TRBV18 and TRBJ1-1, is NAGVMQNPRHLVRRRGQEARLRCSPMKGHSHVYWYRQLPEEGLKFMVYLQKENIIDESGMPKERFSAEFPKEGPSILRIQQVVRGDSAAYFCASSSWPEAFFGQGTRLTVV.

This clone was recorded a few times. This sample also contains other DNA sequences that code for the same CDR3. CDR3 protein: CASSLDSNYGYTF. The CDR3 DNA reads as TGTGCCAGCAGTTTGGACAGCAACTATGGCTACACCTTC. The chain employs TRBV27 and TRBJ1-2; D might be TRBD1 (6 bases). CDR3 size: 13 residues. The germline V gene has CDR1 MNHEY and CDR2 SMNVEV (reference sequence). V was pared by 3 bases and J by 2 bases, with 7 bases between.

The J gene is TRBJ1-1, the V gene TRBV30; D remains ambiguous. The germline V and J ends were trimmed by 0 bases and 6 bases, with 14 bases remaining between them. The CDR3 runs to 14 residues. CDR1 and CDR2 (germline): GTSNPN, SVGIG (reference sequence). The CDR3 region is CAWSVRILGAEAFF. Written as DNA, the CDR3 is TGTGCCTGGAGTGTACGCATCCTTGGAGCTGAAGCTTTCTTT. The complete variable domain, with remaining parts taken from reference TRBV30 and TRBJ1-1, reads SQTIHQWPATLVQPVGSPLSLECTVEGTSNPNLYWYRQAAGRGLQLLFYSVGIGQISSEVPQNLSASRPQDRQFILSSKKLLLSDSGFYLCAWSVRILGAEAFFGQGTRLTVV.

A few counts support this clone. The gene calls are TRBV7-9 and TRBJ2-5; D unclear. Between the trimmed V and J ends, which lost 5 bases and 5 bases, there was a span of 9 bases. CDR3 length: 12 residues. Germline CDR1 and CDR2: SEHNR and FQNEAQ (reference sequence). The chain's CDR3 is CASSPQKETQYF. The CDR3 DNA follows: TGTGCCAGCAGCCCACAAAAGGAGACCCAGTACTTC.

This clone has just a few counts. The V call is TRBV4-1, the J call TRBJ1-1; tentatively, D is TRBD1 (5 bases). The CDR3 length is 15 residues. V was cut by 5 bases and J by 1 base, with 14 bases left in between. Germline lookup yields CDR1 MGHRA and CDR2 YSYEKL. In DNA form, the CDR3 reads TGCGCCAGCAGCTCACCGGGACGGCAGAACACTGAAGCTTTCTTT. Encoded protein: CASSSPGRQNTEAFF.

The V gene is TRBV5-6, the J gene TRBJ2-5; 11 bases align to TRBD2. This CDR3 comprises 15 residues. V lost 2 bases and J lost 1; bases outside the gene matches: 1. Germline CDR1 SGHDT, CDR2 YYEEEE. The CDR3 spells CASSFGLAGQETQYF. The CDR3 DNA sequence: TGTGCCAGCAGCTTCGGACTAGCGGGCCAAGAGACCCAGTACTTC.

This clone has just a few counts. The V gene is TRBV9, the J gene TRBJ1-2; TRBD1 might be the D (5 bases). V was trimmed by 4 bases and J by 2 bases, leaving 9 bases between them. The CDR3 consists of 13 residues. Germline loops: CDR1 SGDLS, CDR2 YYNGEE. In DNA, the CDR3 is TGTGCCAGCAGCCCTCGGGGGAACTATGGCTACACCTTC. Its translation is CASSPRGNYGYTF.

The V gene is TRBV30, the J gene TRBJ2-2; the match to TRBD1 covers 11 bases. CDR1 and CDR2 (germline): GTSNPN, SVGIG (reference sequence). The V gene end was trimmed by 1 base and the J gene end by 6 bases; junction bases not matched to a gene: 1. The CDR3 sequence is 14 residues long. CDR3 loop: CAWSAGQGAGELFF. The CDR3 DNA reads as TGTGCCTGGAGTGCGGGACAGGGGGCCGGGGAGCTGTTTTTT.

This clone was recorded a few times. The chain couples TRBV28 to TRBJ2-2; D is tentatively TRBD1 or TRBD2 (5 bases each). The CDR3 consists of 13 residues. Trimming pared 6 bases from V and 6 bases from J, leaving 11 bases between. Germline V CDR1 and CDR2: MDHEN, SYDVKM. For the CDR3, the DNA is TGTGCCAGCAGCCGGGACCTCCCCGGGGAGCTGTTTTTT. Encoded protein: CASSRDLPGELFF.